This is a list of T cell receptor beta chains from one sample in a study of STAT5B mutations in CD4+ large granular lymphocyte leukemia. TCRdb's copy holds only in-frame clones and misses some; the assay was immunoSEQ multiplex PCR. The table has over 25,000 clones, roughly 80% seen once. Material: CD4+ T cells from blood buffy coats. The receptor source for this set is a human donor in good health. CDR3s leave out the opening cysteine and the closing phenylalanine or tryptophan. The listing skips clone size in some rows; elsewhere it reads once, few, many or a size class.

V	J	size	CDR3
TRBV19	TRBJ1-2	-	ASSISRIRGQASYGYT
TRBV6-1	TRBJ1-2	few	ASSDPDSFRYGYT
TRBV5-4	TRBJ2-4	-	ASSLGGGDRKNIQY
TRBV2	TRBJ1-4	few	ASRVGTGKEKLF
TRBV7-2	TRBJ1-5	few	ASSLVSHLNQPQH
TRBV5-6	TRBJ1-2	few	ASSLKGGQVFYGYT
TRBV7-2	TRBJ1-1	-	ASSIREGAF
TRBV4-3	TRBJ2-5	-	ASSIRLAVETQY
TRBV6-5	TRBJ2-3	-	ASSLQGASTDTQY
TRBV28	TRBJ2-2	-	ASSFYGGELF
TRBV6-6	TRBJ2-5	-	ASTNSQGRKTQY
TRBV19	TRBJ1-4	-	ASSIRGEKLF
TRBV7-2	TRBJ1-5	-	ASSPGGSAGNQPQH
TRBV6-1	TRBJ2-4	once	ASTGTGGYIQY
TRBV11-2	TRBJ1-2	few	ASSSGQGNYGYT
TRBV7-8	TRBJ2-7	-	ASSAYTGAAGEQY
TRBV5-1	TRBJ1-3	-	ASSLAGSVNTIY
TRBV5-6	TRBJ1-2	-	ASSPNRASGYT
TRBV7-2	TRBJ2-2	-	ASSLRAGNTGELF
TRBV29-1	TRBJ2-2	-	SVELGDRVNTGELF
TRBV19	TRBJ1-2	-	ASTPGAPGYGYT
TRBV5-1	TRBJ2-2	-	ASSLIPTGELF
TRBV28	TRBJ2-1	-	ASDPGQGIHEQF
TRBV7-6	TRBJ1-3	-	ASRDRAGGNTIY
TRBV6-5	TRBJ1-1	-	ASSTRQGTAEAF
TRBV9	TRBJ1-4	-	ASSVAQGPHEKLF
TRBV27	TRBJ2-2	once	ASSLRRAGNTGELF
TRBV7-2	TRBJ2-5	-	ASSFLAAGETQY
TRBV9	TRBJ1-3	-	ASSVDLGTAGAGNTIY
TRBV27	TRBJ1-2	-	ASSLSHDDRFNYGYT
TRBV5-6	TRBJ1-1	-	ASSFGGEAF
TRBV7-2	TRBJ1-6	-	ASSLKARTGNSPLH
TRBV19	TRBJ2-7	-	ASRLEQY
TRBV13	TRBJ1-4	once	ASSSRTATNEKLF
TRBV5-5	TRBJ2-1	once	ASSYSQGFEQF
TRBV7-7	TRBJ2-2	-	ASSLEYTGELF
TRBV7-2	TRBJ2-1	-	ASSSAGWEQF
TRBV5-1	TRBJ2-3	-	ASSSDIPYTDTQY
TRBV6-4	TRBJ2-1	-	ASSARLAGSSYNEQF
TRBV7-2	TRBJ1-4	-	ASSPSITTNEKLF
TRBV6-5	TRBJ1-2	-	ASRNRDGYGYT